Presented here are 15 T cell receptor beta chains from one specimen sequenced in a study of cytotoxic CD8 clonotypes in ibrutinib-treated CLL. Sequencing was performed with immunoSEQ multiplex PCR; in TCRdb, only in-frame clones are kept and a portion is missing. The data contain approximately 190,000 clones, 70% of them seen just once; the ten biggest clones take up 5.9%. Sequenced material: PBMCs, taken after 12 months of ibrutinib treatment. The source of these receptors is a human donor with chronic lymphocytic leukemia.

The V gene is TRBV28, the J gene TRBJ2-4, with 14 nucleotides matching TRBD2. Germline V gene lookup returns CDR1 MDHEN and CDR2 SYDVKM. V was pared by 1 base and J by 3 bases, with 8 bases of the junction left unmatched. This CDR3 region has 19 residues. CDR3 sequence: CASSLYPTSGRADKNIQYF. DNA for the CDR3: TGTGCCAGCAGTTTATACCCGACTAGCGGGAGGGCCGACAAAAACATTCAGTACTTC.

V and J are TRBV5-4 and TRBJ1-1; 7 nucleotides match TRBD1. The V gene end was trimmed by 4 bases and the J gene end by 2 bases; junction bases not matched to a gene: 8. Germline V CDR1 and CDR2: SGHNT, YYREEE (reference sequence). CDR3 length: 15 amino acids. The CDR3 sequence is CASSMGTESNTEAFF. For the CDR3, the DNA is TGTGCCAGCAGCATGGGGACAGAGTCAAACACTGAAGCTTTCTTT.

The CDR3 DNA follows: TGTGCCAGCAGTTATAACCGACAGGGTAACACTGAAGCTTTCTTT. Translating gives CASSYNRQGNTEAFF. This chain joins TRBV6-5 and TRBJ1-1; 7 bases fit TRBD1. The CDR3 is 15 residues long. The J segment lost 2 bases and the V segment lost 3 bases, leaving 6 bases of the junction unmatched. Germline V gene data show CDR1 as MNHEY and CDR2 as SVGAGI.

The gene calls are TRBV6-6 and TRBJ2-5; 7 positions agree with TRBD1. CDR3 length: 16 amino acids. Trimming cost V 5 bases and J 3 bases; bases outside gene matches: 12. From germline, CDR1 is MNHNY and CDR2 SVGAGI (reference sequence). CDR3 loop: CASSGDRVPSEETQYF. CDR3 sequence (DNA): TGTGCCAGCAGTGGGGACAGAGTACCGTCGGAAGAGACCCAGTACTTC.

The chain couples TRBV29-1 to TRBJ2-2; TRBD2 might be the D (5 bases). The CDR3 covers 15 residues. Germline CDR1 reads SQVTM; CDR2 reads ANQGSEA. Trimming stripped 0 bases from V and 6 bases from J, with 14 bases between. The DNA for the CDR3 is TGCAGCGTTGAAGACCAAGGGAGTCCAGCCGGGGAGCTGTTTTTT. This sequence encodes CSVEDQGSPAGELFF.

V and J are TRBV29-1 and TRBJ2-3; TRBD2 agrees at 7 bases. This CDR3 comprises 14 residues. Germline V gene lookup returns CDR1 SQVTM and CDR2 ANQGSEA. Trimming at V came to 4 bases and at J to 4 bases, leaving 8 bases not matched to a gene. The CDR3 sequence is CSVVLAGDPDTQYF. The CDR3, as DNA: TGCAGCGTTGTTTTGGCGGGAGACCCAGATACGCAGTATTTT.

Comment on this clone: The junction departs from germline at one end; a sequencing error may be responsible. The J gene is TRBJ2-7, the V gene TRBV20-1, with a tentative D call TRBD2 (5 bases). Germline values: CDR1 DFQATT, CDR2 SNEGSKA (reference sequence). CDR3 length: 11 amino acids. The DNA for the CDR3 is TGCAGTCCTAGCCCTTCCTACGAGCAGTACTTC. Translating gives CSPSPSYEQYF.

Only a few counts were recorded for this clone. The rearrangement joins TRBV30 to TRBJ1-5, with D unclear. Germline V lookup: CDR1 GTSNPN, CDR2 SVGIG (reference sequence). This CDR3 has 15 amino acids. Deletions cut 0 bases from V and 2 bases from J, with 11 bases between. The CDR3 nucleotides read TGTGCCTGGAGTGTTGCTTACAATGGCAATCAGCCCCAGCATTTT. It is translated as CAWSVAYNGNQPQHF.

The CDR3 loop reads CASSLSAGWGAGELFF. Here the CDR3 DNA reads TGTGCCAGCAGCTTAAGTGCAGGTTGGGGTGCCGGGGAGCTGTTTTTT. The J gene is TRBJ2-2, the V gene TRBV7-3; D is unresolved. Trimming left V 1 base short and J 6 bases short, with 15 bases between. Germline V gene data show CDR1 as SGHTA and CDR2 as FQGTGA. CDR3 length: 16 amino acids.

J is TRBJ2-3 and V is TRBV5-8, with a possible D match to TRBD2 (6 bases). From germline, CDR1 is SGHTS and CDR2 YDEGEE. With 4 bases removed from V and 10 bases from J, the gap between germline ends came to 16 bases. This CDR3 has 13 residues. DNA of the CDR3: TGTGCCAGCAGCACGGACTATGGTCGCGCGCAGTATTTT. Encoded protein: CASSTDYGRAQYF.

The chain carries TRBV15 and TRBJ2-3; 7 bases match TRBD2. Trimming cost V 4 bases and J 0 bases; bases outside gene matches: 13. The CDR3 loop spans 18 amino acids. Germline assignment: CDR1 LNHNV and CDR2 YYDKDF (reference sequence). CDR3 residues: CATSTPAGLAVSTDTQYF. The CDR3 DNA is TGTGCCACCAGCACGCCAGCGGGGCTAGCGGTTAGCACAGATACGCAGTATTTT.

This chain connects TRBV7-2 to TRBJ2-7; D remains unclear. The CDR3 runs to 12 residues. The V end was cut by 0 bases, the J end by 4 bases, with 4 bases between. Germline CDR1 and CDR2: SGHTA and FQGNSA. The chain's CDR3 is CASSLAMYEQYF. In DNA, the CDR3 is TGTGCCAGCAGCTTAGCTATGTACGAGCAGTACTTC.

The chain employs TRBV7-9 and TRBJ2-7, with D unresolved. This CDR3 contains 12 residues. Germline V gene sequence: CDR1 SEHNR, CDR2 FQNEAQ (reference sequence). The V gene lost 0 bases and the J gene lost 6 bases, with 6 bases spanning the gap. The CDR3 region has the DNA TGTGCCAGCAGCTTAGCCGGCGGCGAGCAGTACTTC. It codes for CASSLAGGEQYF.

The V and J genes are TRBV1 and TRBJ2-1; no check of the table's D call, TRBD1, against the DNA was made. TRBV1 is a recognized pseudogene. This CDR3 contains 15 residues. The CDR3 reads CTRTLPTGVYNEQFF. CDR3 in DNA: TGCACCAGAACCCTACCCACAGGGGTCTACAATGAGCAGTTCTTC.

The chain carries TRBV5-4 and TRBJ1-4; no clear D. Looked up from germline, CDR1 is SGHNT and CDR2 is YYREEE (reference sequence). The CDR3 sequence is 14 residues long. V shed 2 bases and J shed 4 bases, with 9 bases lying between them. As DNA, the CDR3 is TGTGCCAGCAGCTTCCGTGCCAGTAATGAAAAACTGTTTTTT. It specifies CASSFRASNEKLFF.